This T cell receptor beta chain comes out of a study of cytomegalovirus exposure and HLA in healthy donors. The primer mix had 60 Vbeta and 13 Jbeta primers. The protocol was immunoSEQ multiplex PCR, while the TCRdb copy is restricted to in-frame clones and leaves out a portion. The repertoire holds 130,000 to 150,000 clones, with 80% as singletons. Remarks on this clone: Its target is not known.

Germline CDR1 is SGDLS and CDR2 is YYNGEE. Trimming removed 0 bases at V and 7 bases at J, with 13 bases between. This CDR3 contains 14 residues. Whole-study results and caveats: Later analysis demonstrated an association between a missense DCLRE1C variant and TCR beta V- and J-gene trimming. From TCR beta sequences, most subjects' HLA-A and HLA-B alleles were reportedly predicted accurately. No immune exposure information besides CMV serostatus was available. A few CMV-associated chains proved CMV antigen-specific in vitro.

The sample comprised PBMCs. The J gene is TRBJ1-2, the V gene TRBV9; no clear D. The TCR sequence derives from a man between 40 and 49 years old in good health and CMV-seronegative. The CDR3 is CASSVDRVGSGYTF. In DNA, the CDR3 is TGTGCCAGCAGCGTAGATCGGGTCGGGTCTGGCTACACCTTC.